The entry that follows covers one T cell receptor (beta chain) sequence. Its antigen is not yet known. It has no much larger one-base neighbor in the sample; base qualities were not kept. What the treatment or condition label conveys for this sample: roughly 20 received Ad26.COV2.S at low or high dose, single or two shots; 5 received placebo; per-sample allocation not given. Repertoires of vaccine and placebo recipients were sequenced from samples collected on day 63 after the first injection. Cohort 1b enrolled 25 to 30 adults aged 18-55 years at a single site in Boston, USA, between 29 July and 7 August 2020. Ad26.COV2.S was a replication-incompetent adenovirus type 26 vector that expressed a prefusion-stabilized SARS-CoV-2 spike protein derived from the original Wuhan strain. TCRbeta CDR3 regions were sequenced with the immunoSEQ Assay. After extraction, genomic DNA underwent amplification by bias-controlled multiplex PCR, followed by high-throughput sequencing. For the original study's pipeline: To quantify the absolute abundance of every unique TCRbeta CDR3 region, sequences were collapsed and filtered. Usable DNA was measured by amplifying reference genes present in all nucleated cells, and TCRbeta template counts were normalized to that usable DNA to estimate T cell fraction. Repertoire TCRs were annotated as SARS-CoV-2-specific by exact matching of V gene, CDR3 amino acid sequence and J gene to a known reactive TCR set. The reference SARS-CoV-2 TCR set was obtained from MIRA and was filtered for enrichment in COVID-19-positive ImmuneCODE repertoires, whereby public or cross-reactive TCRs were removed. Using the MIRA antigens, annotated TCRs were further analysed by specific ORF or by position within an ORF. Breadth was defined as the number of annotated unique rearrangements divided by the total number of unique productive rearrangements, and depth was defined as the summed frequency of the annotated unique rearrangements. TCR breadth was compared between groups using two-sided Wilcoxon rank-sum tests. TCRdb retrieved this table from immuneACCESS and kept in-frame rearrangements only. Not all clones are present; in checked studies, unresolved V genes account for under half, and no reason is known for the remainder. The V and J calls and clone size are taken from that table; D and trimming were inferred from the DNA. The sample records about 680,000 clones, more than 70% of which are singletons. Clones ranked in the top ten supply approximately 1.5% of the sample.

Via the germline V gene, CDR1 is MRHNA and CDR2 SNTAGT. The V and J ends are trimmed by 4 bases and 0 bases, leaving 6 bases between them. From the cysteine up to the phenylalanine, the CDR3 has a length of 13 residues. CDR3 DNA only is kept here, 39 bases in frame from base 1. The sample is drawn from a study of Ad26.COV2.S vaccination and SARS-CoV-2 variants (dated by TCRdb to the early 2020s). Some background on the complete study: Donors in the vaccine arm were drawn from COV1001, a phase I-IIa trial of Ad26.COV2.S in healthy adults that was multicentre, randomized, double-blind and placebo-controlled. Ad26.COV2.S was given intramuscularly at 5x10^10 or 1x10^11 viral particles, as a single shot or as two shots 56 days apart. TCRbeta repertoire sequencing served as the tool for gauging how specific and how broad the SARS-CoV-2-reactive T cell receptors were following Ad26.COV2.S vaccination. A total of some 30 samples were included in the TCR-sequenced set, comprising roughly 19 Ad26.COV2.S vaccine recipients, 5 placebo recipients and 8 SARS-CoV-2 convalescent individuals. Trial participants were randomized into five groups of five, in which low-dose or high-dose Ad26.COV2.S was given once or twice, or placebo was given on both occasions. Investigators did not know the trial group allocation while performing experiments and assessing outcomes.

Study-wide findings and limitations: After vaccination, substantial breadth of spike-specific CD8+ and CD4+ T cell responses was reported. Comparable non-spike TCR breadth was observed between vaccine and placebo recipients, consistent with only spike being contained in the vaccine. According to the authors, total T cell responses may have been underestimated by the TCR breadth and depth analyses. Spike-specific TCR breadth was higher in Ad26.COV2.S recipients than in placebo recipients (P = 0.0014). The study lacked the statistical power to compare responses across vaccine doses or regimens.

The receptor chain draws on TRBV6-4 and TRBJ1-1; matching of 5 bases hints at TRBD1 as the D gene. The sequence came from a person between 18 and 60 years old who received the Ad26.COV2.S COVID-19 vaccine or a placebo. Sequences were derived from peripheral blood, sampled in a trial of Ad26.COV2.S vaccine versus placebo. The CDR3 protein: CASSARVNTEAFF. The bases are TGTGCCAGCAGTGCCAGGGTGAACACTGAAGCTTTCTTT.